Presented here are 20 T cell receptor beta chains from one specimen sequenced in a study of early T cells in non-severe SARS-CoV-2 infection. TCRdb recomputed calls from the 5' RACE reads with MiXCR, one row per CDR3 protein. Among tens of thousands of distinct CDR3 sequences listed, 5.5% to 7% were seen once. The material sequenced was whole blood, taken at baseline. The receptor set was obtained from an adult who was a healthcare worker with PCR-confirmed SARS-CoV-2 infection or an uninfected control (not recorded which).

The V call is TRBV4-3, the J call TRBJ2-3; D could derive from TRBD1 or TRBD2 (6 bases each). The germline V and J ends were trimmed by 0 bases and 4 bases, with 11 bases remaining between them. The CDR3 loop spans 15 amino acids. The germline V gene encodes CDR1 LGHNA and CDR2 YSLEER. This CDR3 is CASSQDGGRPDTQYF. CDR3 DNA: TGCGCCAGCAGCCAAGATGGGGGGCGCCCAGATACGCAGTATTTT.

The CDR3 nucleotides read TGTGCCAGCAGCCTTTCCTCTGGGGCCAACGTCCTGACTTTC. Amino acid sequence: CASSLSSGANVLTF. V and J are TRBV27 and TRBJ2-6; D unresolved. Trimming removed 6 bases from V and 0 bases from J, with 6 bases in between. Germline V gene sequence: CDR1 MNHEY, CDR2 SMNVEV (reference sequence). The CDR3 consists of 14 residues.

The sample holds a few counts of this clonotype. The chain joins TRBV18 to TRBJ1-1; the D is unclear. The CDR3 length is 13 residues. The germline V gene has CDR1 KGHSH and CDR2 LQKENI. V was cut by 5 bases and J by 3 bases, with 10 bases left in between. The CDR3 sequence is CASSSRADTEAFF. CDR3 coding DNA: TGTGCCAGCTCATCTAGGGCGGACACTGAAGCTTTCTTT.

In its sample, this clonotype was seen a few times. CDR3 nucleotide sequence: TGTGCCATCAGTGGACACTCGAACACTGAAGCTTTCTTT. This encodes CAISGHSNTEAFF. The V call is TRBV10-3, the J call TRBJ1-1; D is ambiguous. The CDR3 is made up of 13 amino acids. Trimming pared 4 bases from V and 1 base from J, leaving 7 bases between. The germline V gene has CDR1 ENHRY and CDR2 SYGVKD.

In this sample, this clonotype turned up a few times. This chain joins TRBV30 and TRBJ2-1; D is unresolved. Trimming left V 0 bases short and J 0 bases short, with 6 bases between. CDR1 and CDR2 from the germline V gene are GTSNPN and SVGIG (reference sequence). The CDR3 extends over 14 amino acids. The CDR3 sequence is CAWSVGISYNEQFF. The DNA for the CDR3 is TGTGCCTGGAGTGTTGGGATCTCCTACAATGAGCAGTTCTTC.

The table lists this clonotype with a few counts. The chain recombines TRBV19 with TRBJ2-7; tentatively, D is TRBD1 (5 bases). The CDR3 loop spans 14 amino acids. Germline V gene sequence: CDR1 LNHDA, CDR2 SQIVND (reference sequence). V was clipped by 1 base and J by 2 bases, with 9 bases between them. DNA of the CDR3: TGTGCCAGTAGTATAGGGACAAGAGCCTACGAGCAGTACTTC. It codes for CASSIGTRAYEQYF.

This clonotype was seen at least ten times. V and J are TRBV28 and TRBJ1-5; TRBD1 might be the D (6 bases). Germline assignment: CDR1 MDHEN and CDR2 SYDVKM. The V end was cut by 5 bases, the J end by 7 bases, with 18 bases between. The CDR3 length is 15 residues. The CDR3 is CASSQGMGFWQPQHF. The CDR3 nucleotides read TGTGCCAGCAGTCAGGGGATGGGCTTCTGGCAGCCCCAGCATTTT. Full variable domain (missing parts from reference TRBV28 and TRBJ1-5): DVKVTQSSRYLVKRTGEKVFLECVQDMDHENMFWYRQDPGLGLRLIYFSYDVKMKEKGDIPEGYSVSREKKERFSLILESASTNQTSMYLCASSQGMGFWQPQHFGDGTRLSIL.

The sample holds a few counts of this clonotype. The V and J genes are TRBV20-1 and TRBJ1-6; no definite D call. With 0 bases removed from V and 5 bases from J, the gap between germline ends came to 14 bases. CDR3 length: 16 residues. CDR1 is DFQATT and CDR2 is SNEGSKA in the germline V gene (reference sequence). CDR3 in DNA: TGCAGTGCTAGAGATGGGCAGTCCCTTGATAATTCACCCCTCCACTTT. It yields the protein CSARDGQSLDNSPLHF.

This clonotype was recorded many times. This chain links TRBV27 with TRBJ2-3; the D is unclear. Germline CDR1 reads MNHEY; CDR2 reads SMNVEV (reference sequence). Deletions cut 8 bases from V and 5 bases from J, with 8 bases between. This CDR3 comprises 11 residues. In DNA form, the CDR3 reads TGTGCCAGCGGGAAGTTAGATACGCAGTATTTT. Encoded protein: CASGKLDTQYF.

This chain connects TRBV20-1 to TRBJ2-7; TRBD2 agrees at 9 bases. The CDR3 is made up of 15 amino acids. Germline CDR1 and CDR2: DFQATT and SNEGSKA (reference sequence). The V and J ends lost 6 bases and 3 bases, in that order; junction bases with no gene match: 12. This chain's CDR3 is CSARGGTSRDYEQYF. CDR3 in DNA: TGCAGTGCCAGGGGTGGGACTAGCCGGGACTACGAGCAGTACTTC.

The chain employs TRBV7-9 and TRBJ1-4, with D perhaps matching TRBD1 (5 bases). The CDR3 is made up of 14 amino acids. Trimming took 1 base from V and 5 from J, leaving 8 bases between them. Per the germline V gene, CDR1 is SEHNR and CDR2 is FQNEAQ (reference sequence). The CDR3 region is CASSLGGANEKLFF. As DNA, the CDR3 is TGTGCCAGCAGCTTAGGAGGGGCCAATGAAAAACTGTTTTTT. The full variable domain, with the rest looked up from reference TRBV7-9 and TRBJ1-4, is DTGVSQNPRHKITKRGQNVTFRCDPISEHNRLYWYRQTLGQGPEFLTYFQNEAQLEKSRLLSDRFSAERPKGSFSTLEIQRTEQGDSAMYLCASSLGGANEKLFFGSGTQLSVL.

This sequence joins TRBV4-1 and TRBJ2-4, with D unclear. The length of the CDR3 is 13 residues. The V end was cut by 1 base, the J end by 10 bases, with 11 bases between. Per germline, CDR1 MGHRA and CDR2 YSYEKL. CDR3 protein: CASSQGDVEIQYF. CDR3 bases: TGCGCCAGCAGCCAAGGGGATGTAGAAATTCAGTACTTC.

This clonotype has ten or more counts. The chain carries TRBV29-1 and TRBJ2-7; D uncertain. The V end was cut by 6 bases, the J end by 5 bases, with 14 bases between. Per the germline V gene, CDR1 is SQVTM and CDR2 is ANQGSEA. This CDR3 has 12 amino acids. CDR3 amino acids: CSVEALGNEQYF. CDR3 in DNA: TGCAGCGTCGAGGCGCTGGGGAACGAGCAGTACTTC.

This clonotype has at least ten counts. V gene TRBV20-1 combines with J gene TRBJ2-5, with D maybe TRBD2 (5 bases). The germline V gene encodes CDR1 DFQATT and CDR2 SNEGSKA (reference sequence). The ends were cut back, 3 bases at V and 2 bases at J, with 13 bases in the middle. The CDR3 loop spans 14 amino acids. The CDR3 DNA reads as TGCAGTGCTAGTGGTGGGAGAGGTCAAGAGACCCAGTACTTC. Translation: CSASGGRGQETQYF.

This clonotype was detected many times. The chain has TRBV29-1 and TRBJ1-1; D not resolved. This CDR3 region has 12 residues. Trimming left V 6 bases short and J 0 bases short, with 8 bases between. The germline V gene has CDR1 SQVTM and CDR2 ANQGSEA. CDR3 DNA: TGCAGCGTGGAATCGATGAACACTGAAGCTTTCTTT. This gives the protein CSVESMNTEAFF.

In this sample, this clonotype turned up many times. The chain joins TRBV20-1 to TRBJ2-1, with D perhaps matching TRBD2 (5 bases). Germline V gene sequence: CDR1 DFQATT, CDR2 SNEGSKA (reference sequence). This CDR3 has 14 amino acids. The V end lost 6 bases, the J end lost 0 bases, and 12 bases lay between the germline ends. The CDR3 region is CSAPDYSSYNEQFF. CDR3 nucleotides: TGCAGTGCCCCAGACTATAGCTCCTACAATGAGCAGTTCTTC.

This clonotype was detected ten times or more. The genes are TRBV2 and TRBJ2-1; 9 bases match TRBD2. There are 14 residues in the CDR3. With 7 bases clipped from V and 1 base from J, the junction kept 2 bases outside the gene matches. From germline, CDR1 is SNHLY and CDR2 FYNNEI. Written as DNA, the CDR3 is TGTGCCAGCAAAGCGGGAGGATCCTACAATGAGCAGTTCTTC. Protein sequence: CASKAGGSYNEQFF.

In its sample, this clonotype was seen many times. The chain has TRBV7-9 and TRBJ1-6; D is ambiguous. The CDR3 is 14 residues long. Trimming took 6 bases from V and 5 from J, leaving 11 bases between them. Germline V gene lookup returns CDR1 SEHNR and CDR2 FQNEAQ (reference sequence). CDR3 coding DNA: TGTGCCAGCAGAGGGTTAACAGATAATTCACCCCTCCACTTT. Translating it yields CASRGLTDNSPLHF.

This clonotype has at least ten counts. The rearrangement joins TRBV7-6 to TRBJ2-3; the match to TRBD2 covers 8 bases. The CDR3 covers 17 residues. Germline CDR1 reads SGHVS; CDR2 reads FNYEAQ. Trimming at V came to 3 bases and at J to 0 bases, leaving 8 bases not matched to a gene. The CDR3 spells CASSFAYSGKSTDTQYF. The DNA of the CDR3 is TGTGCCAGCAGCTTCGCTTATAGCGGGAAGAGCACAGATACGCAGTATTTT.

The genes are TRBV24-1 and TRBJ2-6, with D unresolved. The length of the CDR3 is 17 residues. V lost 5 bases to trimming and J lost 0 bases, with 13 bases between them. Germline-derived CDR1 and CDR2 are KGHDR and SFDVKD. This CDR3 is CATSVTETLSGANVLTF. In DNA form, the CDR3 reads TGTGCCACCAGTGTAACAGAAACACTCTCTGGGGCCAACGTCCTGACTTTC.